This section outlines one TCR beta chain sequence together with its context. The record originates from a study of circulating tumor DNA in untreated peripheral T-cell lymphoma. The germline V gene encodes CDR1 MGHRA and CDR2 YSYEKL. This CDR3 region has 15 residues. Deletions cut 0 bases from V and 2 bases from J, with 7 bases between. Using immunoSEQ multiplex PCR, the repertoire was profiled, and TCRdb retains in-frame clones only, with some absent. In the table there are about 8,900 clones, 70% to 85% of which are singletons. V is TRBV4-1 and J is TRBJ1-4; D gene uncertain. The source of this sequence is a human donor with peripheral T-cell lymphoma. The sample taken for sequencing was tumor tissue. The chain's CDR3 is CASSQERVTNEKLFF. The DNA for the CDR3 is TGCGCCAGCAGCCAAGAAAGGGTTACTAATGAAAAACTGTTTTTT.